This entry lists 20 T cell receptor beta chains sequenced from one sample in a study of CD8 T cells in Susac syndrome. The authors reverse transcribed about 0.5 to 1 ug RNA with random hexamers. TCRdb itself ran the immunoSEQ multiplex PCR reads through MiXCR, one entry per CDR3 protein. Of about 150,000 distinct CDR3 sequences in the sample, approximately 96% were seen once. Specimen: CD4+ T cells from PBMCs. Receptor source: a human donor with Susac syndrome.

J is TRBJ1-1 and V is TRBV10-3; D gene uncertain. Germline lookup yields CDR1 ENHRY and CDR2 SYGVKD. The length of the CDR3 is 13 residues. V dropped 4 bases and J dropped 2 bases, with 8 bases sitting between them. The CDR3 DNA reads TGTGCCATCAGTGCCCGGCTAAACACTGAAGCTTTCTTT. It codes for CAISARLNTEAFF.

The rearrangement uses TRBV6-5 and TRBJ2-5; 7 nucleotides line up with TRBD2. J gave up 1 base and V 0 bases, and 5 bases lay outside the gene matches. Germline CDR1 is MNHEY and CDR2 is SVGAGI. This CDR3 is built from 16 residues. The CDR3 region has the DNA TGTGCCAGCAGTTACTCTGGGGCTAGCGGCCAAGAGACCCAGTACTTC. Translated, it gives CASSYSGASGQETQYF.

The sample holds a few counts of this clonotype. The chain couples TRBV12-3 or TRBV12-4 to TRBJ1-5; D uncertain. Trimming stripped 3 bases from V and 2 bases from J, with 8 bases between. This CDR3 has 14 residues. The CDR3 DNA sequence: TGTGCCAGCAGTTTTAGCGGGGGCAATCAGCCCCAGCATTTT. It yields the protein CASSFSGGNQPQHF.

V and J are TRBV12-3 or TRBV12-4 and TRBJ1-5; unclear D gene. V shed 6 bases and J shed 0 bases, with 12 bases lying between them. This CDR3 is built from 15 residues. The CDR3 loop is CASRIQLDSNQPQHF. The CDR3 DNA reads as TGTGCCAGCAGAATCCAGCTGGATAGCAATCAGCCCCAGCATTTT.

The chain links TRBV6-2 or TRBV6-3 to TRBJ1-1; D perhaps matches TRBD1 (5 bases). The CDR3 is 10 residues long. V was pared by 9 bases and J by 7 bases, with 9 bases between. Germline V gene sequence: CDR1 MNHEY, CDR2 SVGEGT. The CDR3 DNA reads as TGTGCCAGTGGGGGAGGTGAAGCTTTCTTT. This gives the protein CASGGGEAFF.

The chain links TRBV20-1 to TRBJ2-7; D not certain. Germline CDR1 DFQATT, CDR2 SNEGSKA (reference sequence). Trimming left V 3 bases short and J 7 bases short, with 16 bases between. The length of the CDR3 is 13 residues. The CDR3: CSARSRVLDEQYF. As DNA, the CDR3 is TGCAGTGCTAGGTCCCGGGTCCTAGATGAGCAGTACTTC.

The rearrangement uses TRBV14 and TRBJ2-7, with D possibly called TRBD1 or TRBD2 (6 bases each). Germline CDR1 SGHDN, CDR2 FVKESK. The V and J ends lost 4 bases and 5 bases respectively, with 12 bases between them. This CDR3 is built from 13 residues. CDR3 sequence reads: CASSRSGGHEQYF. The CDR3 nucleotides are TGTGCCAGCAGCCGCTCCGGGGGCCACGAGCAGTACTTC. Combining the CDR3 with reference TRBV14 and TRBJ2-7 gives the whole variable domain EAGVTQFPSHSVIEKGQTVTLRCDPISGHDNLYWYRRVMGKEIKFLLHFVKESKQDESGMPNNRFLAERTGGTYSTLKVQPAELEDSGVYFCASSRSGGHEQYFGPGTRLTVT.

V gene TRBV24-1 combines with J gene TRBJ2-2; the match to TRBD1 covers 10 bases. The V gene's germline CDR1 is KGHDR and CDR2 SFDVKD. The ends lost 4 bases at V and 6 bases at J; junction bases unmatched: 7. The CDR3 length is 16 residues. CDR3 region: CATSEPGQGSAGELFF. CDR3 nucleotide sequence: TGTGCCACCAGTGAGCCGGGACAGGGGAGTGCCGGGGAGCTGTTTTTT.

The CDR3 spells CASSFSTGEAFF. Here the CDR3 DNA reads TGTGCCAGCAGCTTTTCTACAGGGGAGGCTTTCTTT. The chain employs TRBV7-2 and TRBJ1-1; the match to TRBD1 covers 7 bases. V shed 3 bases and J 11 bases; nucleotides not matched to a gene: 6. The germline gives CDR1 SGHTA, CDR2 FQGNSA. The CDR3 contains 12 residues.

V and J are TRBV4-2 and TRBJ2-3, with D possibly TRBD2 on 6 matching bases. Germline V gene lookup returns CDR1 LGHNA and CDR2 YNFKEQ. V was cut by 0 bases and J by 3 bases, with 13 bases left in between. The CDR3 length is 16 residues. The CDR3 loop reads CASSQDTLARTDTQYF. The DNA of the CDR3 is TGTGCCAGCAGCCAAGATACACTAGCAAGGACAGATACGCAGTATTTT.

The chain recombines TRBV10-3 with TRBJ1-5; TRBD1 is a possible D gene (5 bases). V lost 4 bases and J 3 bases, leaving 7 bases between the germline ends. The germline V gene encodes CDR1 ENHRY and CDR2 SYGVKD. The CDR3 is 13 amino acids. The CDR3 is CAISVQANQPQHF. In DNA, the CDR3 is TGTGCCATCAGTGTACAGGCCAATCAGCCCCAGCATTTT.

The chain recombines TRBV10-3 with TRBJ2-3; 13 bases match TRBD2. CDR1 is ENHRY and CDR2 is SYGVKD in the germline V gene. The CDR3 has 15 residues. Losses at the gene ends were 10 bases for V and 2 bases for J; bases not matched to a gene: 6. For the CDR3, the DNA is TGTGCCACCGGGACTAGCGGGGTATACACAGATACGCAGTATTTT. Protein product: CATGTSGVYTDTQYF.

The rearrangement links TRBV5-1 to TRBJ2-1; D call uncertain. Trimming left V 4 bases short and J 1 base short, with 12 bases between. Germline V gene sequence: CDR1 SGHRS, CDR2 YFSETQ. This CDR3 is built from 15 residues. The CDR3 nucleotides read TGCGCCAGCAGCAAAGACTTTGATTCCTACAATGAGCAGTTCTTC. Its protein product is CASSKDFDSYNEQFF.

The genes are TRBV7-2 and TRBJ2-7; the D gene is possibly TRBD2 (5 bases). This CDR3 has 14 amino acids. The germline gives CDR1 SGHTA, CDR2 FQGNSA. V was clipped by 2 bases and J by 2 bases, with 10 bases between them. CDR3 sequence (DNA): TGTGCCAGCAGCTTAATCGTGCGGGCCTACGAGCAGTACTTC. This encodes CASSLIVRAYEQYF.

The chain is built from TRBV15 and TRBJ1-3; 10 nucleotides align to TRBD1. The ends lost 1 base at V and 3 bases at J; junction bases unmatched: 6. CDR1 is LNHNV and CDR2 is YYDKDF in the germline V gene (reference sequence). This CDR3 spans 17 amino acids. The CDR3 DNA is TGTGCCACCAGCAGAGGACAGGGGGCAGTCGGTGGAAACACCATATATTTT. Protein product: CATSRGQGAVGGNTIYF.

The chain couples TRBV4-1 to TRBJ2-5; possibly TRBD1 for D (6 bases). This CDR3 has 16 amino acids. Trimming pared 6 bases from V and 5 bases from J, leaving 22 bases between. Per the germline V gene, CDR1 is MGHRA and CDR2 is YSYEKL. The CDR3 here is CASSRKHGTSGETQYF. CDR3 sequence (DNA): TGCGCCAGCAGTCGCAAACACGGGACATCTGGCGAGACCCAGTACTTC.

The chain links TRBV20-1 to TRBJ2-1; 9 bases match TRBD2. The J segment lost 3 bases and the V segment lost 5 bases, leaving 11 bases of the junction unmatched. The germline V gene encodes CDR1 DFQATT and CDR2 SNEGSKA (reference sequence). This CDR3 is built from 16 residues. Written as DNA, the CDR3 is TGCAGTGCTGGGTATAGCGGGAGAGGTAACTACAATGAGCAGTTCTTC. This sequence encodes CSAGYSGRGNYNEQFF.

This sequence joins TRBV12-3 or TRBV12-4 and TRBJ2-1; a weak D match, TRBD2 (5 bases). CDR3 length: 14 residues. The V end lost 6 bases, the J end lost 8 bases, and 17 bases lay between the germline ends. The CDR3 DNA reads as TGTGCCAGCAGACAACTACTAGTAAGCGATGAGCAGTTCTTC. Translated, it gives CASRQLLVSDEQFF.

The chain links TRBV5-3 to TRBJ1-2; D gene uncertain. TRBV5-3 is known as an ORF, though its function is uncertain. The CDR3 loop spans 14 amino acids. Between the trimmed V and J ends, which lost 1 base and 0 bases, there was a span of 7 bases. The CDR3 loop reads CARSLYNSNYGYTF. DNA for the CDR3: TGTGCCAGAAGCTTGTATAATTCTAACTATGGCTACACCTTC.

The gene calls are TRBV5-4 and TRBJ1-1; TRBD1 is a possible D gene (5 bases). V lost 3 bases, J lost 4 bases, and 13 bases lay in between. Germline V gene sequence: CDR1 SGHNT, CDR2 YYREEE (reference sequence). The CDR3 loop spans 14 amino acids. CDR3 residues: CASSSGTHRTEAFF. The CDR3 DNA sequence: TGTGCCAGCAGCTCCGGGACCCATCGCACTGAAGCTTTCTTT.